The 18 T cell receptor beta chains below come from one sample, sequenced in a study of T cell repertoires in cytomegalovirus infection. TCRdb independently ran MiXCR on the reads; one entry per CDR3 protein. Here the sample spans over 200,000 distinct CDR3 sequences, roughly 15% being singletons. Sequenced material: PBMCs. Receptor source: a human donor in good health (CMV status not recorded). Some clones in this sample may be carry-over from other donors' samples.

Many counts were recorded for this clonotype. J is TRBJ2-5 and V is TRBV7-9, with 14 bases fitting TRBD2. The CDR3 spans 18 residues. V shed 5 bases and J 6 bases; nucleotides not matched to a gene: 14. From germline, CDR1 is SEHNR and CDR2 FQNEAQ (reference sequence). CDR3 sequence reads: CASSKTVQGLAGAKTQYF. In DNA, the CDR3 is TGTGCCAGCAGCAAGACCGTTCAGGGACTAGCGGGAGCGAAGACCCAGTACTTC.

In this sample, this clonotype turned up a few times. The chain has TRBV12-5 and TRBJ1-1; unclear D gene. The CDR3 has 15 amino acids. With 0 bases removed from V and 0 bases from J, the gap between germline ends came to 8 bases. Germline CDR1 and CDR2: LGHNT and FRNRAP. The chain's CDR3 is CASGLVVGMNTEAFF. CDR3 nucleotides: TGTGCTAGTGGTTTGGTCGTGGGGATGAACACTGAAGCTTTCTTT.

This clonotype was picked up a small number of times. The chain joins TRBV15 to TRBJ2-1; TRBD2 matches at 9 bases. The CDR3 has 15 residues. V lost 1 base to trimming and J lost 4 bases; unmatched junction nucleotides: 2. Germline CDR1 LNHNV, CDR2 YYDKDF (reference sequence). CDR3: CATSRVAGAYNEQFF. CDR3 in DNA: TGTGCCACCAGCAGAGTAGCGGGAGCTTACAATGAGCAGTTCTTC.

The J gene is TRBJ2-4, the V gene TRBV7-2, with D possibly matching TRBD2 (6 bases). The CDR3 is 17 amino acids. V shed 5 bases and J shed 0 bases, with 17 bases lying between them. Germline CDR1 SGHTA, CDR2 FQGNSA. CDR3: CASSGSGGPGAKNIQYF. The CDR3, as DNA: TGTGCCAGCAGCGGCTCCGGGGGTCCAGGAGCCAAAAACATTCAGTACTTC. Based on the CDR3 plus reference TRBV7-2 and TRBJ2-4, the full variable domain is GAGVSQSPSNKVTEKGKDVELRCDPISGHTALYWYRQSLGQGLEFLIYFQGNSAPDKSGLPSDRFSAERTGGSVSTLTIQRTQQEDSAVYLCASSGSGGPGAKNIQYFGAGTRLSVL.

This clonotype was found many times. The genes are TRBV7-6 and TRBJ2-7; D is uncertain. CDR3 length: 12 amino acids. Per germline, CDR1 SGHVS and CDR2 FNYEAQ. Trimming took 5 bases from V and 0 from J, leaving 5 bases between them. The CDR3 here is CASSEGSYEQYF. Here the CDR3 DNA reads TGTGCCAGCAGCGAAGGCTCCTACGAGCAGTACTTC.

The sample holds a few counts of this clonotype. The V and J genes are TRBV29-1 and TRBJ2-7; 9 nucleotides align to TRBD1. The CDR3 contains 12 residues. Per germline, CDR1 SQVTM and CDR2 ANQGSEA. V was pared by 5 bases and J by 5 bases, with 4 bases of the junction left unmatched. DNA of the CDR3: TGCAGCGTTACGGGACAGGGCGACGAGCAGTACTTC. This translates into CSVTGQGDEQYF.

This rearrangement joins TRBV2 to TRBJ2-5; TRBD1 matches at 9 bases. The J segment lost 5 bases and the V segment lost 8 bases, leaving 3 bases of the junction unmatched. CDR1 and CDR2 from the germline V gene are SNHLY and FYNNEI. The length of the CDR3 is 12 residues. The CDR3 region is CASGTGQETQYF. CDR3 coding DNA: TGTGCCAGCGGGACAGGGCAGGAGACCCAGTACTTC.

This chain links TRBV18 with TRBJ2-5; D gene ambiguous. CDR3 length: 14 residues. The germline V gene has CDR1 KGHSH and CDR2 LQKENI. The V and J ends lost 3 bases and 1 base respectively, with 9 bases between them. CDR3 bases: TGTGCCAGCTCACCCACCCAACCCCAAGAGACCCAGTACTTC. Translated, it gives CASSPTQPQETQYF.

This clonotype was observed at least ten times. The DNA for the CDR3 is TGTGCCAGCAGCTTAGATGTAGATGAGCAGTTCTTC. Translated: CASSLDVDEQFF. The chain combines TRBV7-9 with TRBJ2-1, with unresolved D. Germline V gene lookup returns CDR1 SEHNR and CDR2 FQNEAQ (reference sequence). This CDR3 is built from 12 residues. The V gene lost 1 base and the J gene lost 8 bases, with 6 bases spanning the gap.

This clonotype was detected only a few times. This chain uses TRBV20-1 with TRBJ1-1; D may be TRBD1 (5 bases). Germline values: CDR1 DFQATT, CDR2 SNEGSKA (reference sequence). Trimming removed 2 bases at V and 6 bases at J, with 13 bases between. The CDR3 sequence is 13 residues long. The CDR3 here is CSARSGGAAEAFF. DNA for the CDR3: TGCAGTGCTAGAAGTGGGGGAGCCGCTGAAGCTTTCTTT.

This clonotype has just a few counts. The V gene is TRBV20-1, the J gene TRBJ2-1; no reliable D call. Germline CDR1 reads DFQATT; CDR2 reads SNEGSKA (reference sequence). CDR3 length equals 14 residues. Between the trimmed V and J ends, which lost 2 bases and 1 base, there was a span of 9 bases. The CDR3 coding sequence is TGCAGTGCTAGATGGTGGCGATCCTACAATGAGCAGTTCTTC. It encodes CSARWWRSYNEQFF.

The table lists this clonotype with many counts. This chain uses TRBV12-3 or TRBV12-4 with TRBJ2-5, with 14 bases that match TRBD2. V trimming: 3 bases; J trimming: 5 bases; junction bases outside the gene matches: 2. The CDR3 is 15 residues long. The CDR3: CASSLGLAGAETQYF. The CDR3 bases are TGTGCCAGCAGTTTGGGACTAGCGGGAGCTGAGACCCAGTACTTC.

The genes are TRBV27 and TRBJ2-1, with 7 bases matching TRBD1. Germline CDR1 and CDR2: MNHEY and SMNVEV (reference sequence). CDR3 length equals 13 residues. With V trimmed by 5 bases and J by 7 bases, 5 bases remained unmatched. CDR3 in DNA: TGTGCCAGCAGTCAGACAGGGTGGAATGAGCAGTTCTTC. Protein sequence: CASSQTGWNEQFF.

This sequence joins TRBV6-1 and TRBJ2-2; D uncertain. V lost 5 bases, J lost 0 bases, and 16 bases lay in between. This CDR3 has 17 amino acids. Germline V CDR1 and CDR2: MNHNS, SASEGT. CDR3 nucleotides: TGTGCCAGCAGTTTAATCAGGTCATATCCGAACACCGGGGAGCTGTTTTTT. Translated, it gives CASSLIRSYPNTGELFF.

This clonotype appeared a few times. The chain is built from TRBV5-1 and TRBJ1-1; 9 bases line up with TRBD1. Looked up from germline, CDR1 is SGHRS and CDR2 is YFSETQ. This CDR3 has 14 amino acids. V dropped 4 bases and J dropped 4; count of bases not matched to a gene: 5. The CDR3 protein is CASSLGQGATEAFF. The CDR3 DNA follows: TGCGCCAGCAGCCTGGGACAGGGAGCCACTGAAGCTTTCTTT. Full variable domain (missing parts from reference TRBV5-1 and TRBJ1-1): KAGVTQTPRYLIKTRGQQVTLSCSPISGHRSVSWYQQTPGQGLQFLFEYFSETQRNKGNFPGRFSGRQFSNSRSEMNVSTLELGDSALYLCASSLGQGATEAFFGQGTRLTVV.

This clonotype was seen repeatedly, ten times or more. V and J are TRBV3-1 and TRBJ2-1; TRBD2 might be the D (6 bases). Trimming took off 0 bases at V and 4 bases at J, with 10 bases between the two ends. CDR1 is LGHDT, CDR2 YNNKEL, per germline (reference sequence). The length of the CDR3 is 15 residues. The CDR3, as DNA: TGTGCCAGCAGCCAAGAGATTAGCGGATACAATGAGCAGTTCTTC. Residues: CASSQEISGYNEQFF.

At least ten counts were recorded for this clonotype. The J gene is TRBJ2-7, the V gene TRBV2; D may correspond to TRBD1 or TRBD2 (5 bases each). Deletions cut 6 bases from V and 2 bases from J, with 14 bases between. The CDR3 runs 14 residues. Germline CDR1 is SNHLY and CDR2 is FYNNEI. This CDR3 reads CASRRTGRPYEQYF. The CDR3 nucleotides read TGTGCCAGCAGACGTACGGGGCGACCCTACGAGCAGTACTTC. Full variable domain (remainder filled in from reference TRBV2 and TRBJ2-7): EPEVTQTPSHQVTQMGQEVILRCVPISNHLYFYWYRQILGQKVEFLVSFYNNEISEKSEIFDDQFSVERPDGSNFTLKIRSTKLEDSAMYFCASRRTGRPYEQYFGPGTRLTVT.

About this clonotype: Since a much larger clone is just one base distant, this may be a read error. The CDR3 coding sequence is TGTGCCAGCAGTTTCCCTAATGGAAACACAGATACGCAGTATTTT. This codes for CASSFPNGNTDTQYF. The rearrangement joins TRBV28 to TRBJ2-3, with unresolved D. The CDR3 contains 15 residues. Germline V gene lookup returns CDR1 MDHEN and CDR2 SYDVKM. Trimming left V 3 bases short and J 2 bases short, with 12 bases between.